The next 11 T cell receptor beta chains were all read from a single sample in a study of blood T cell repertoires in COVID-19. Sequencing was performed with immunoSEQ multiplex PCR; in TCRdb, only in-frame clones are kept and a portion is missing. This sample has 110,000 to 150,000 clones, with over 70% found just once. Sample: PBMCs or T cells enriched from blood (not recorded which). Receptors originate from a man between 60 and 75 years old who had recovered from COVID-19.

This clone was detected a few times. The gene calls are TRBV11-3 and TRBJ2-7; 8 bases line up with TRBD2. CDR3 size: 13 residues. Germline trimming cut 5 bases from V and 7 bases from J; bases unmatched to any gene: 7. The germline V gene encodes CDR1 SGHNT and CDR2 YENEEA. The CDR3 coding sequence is TGTGCCAGCAGCCCCCGGGAGGGGGGTGAGCAGTACTTC. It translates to CASSPREGGEQYF. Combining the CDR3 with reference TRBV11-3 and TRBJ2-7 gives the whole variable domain EAGVVQSPRYKIIEKKQPVAFWCNPISGHNTLYWYLQNLGQGPELLIRYENEEAVDDSQLPKDRFSAERLKGVDSTLKIQPAELGDSAVYLCASSPREGGEQYFGPGTRLTVT.

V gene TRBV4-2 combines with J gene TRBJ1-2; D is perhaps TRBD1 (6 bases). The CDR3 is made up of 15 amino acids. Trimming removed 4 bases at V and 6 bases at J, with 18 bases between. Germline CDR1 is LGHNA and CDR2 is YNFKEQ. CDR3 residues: CASSPGGAQPHGYTF. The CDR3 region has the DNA TGTGCCAGCAGCCCGGGGGGGGCCCAACCCCATGGCTACACCTTC.

The CDR3 nucleotides are TGTGCCACAACCAGCTCTGGAAACACCATATATTTT. Translated, it gives CATTSSGNTIYF. The chain couples TRBV6-5 to TRBJ1-3, with D uncertain. The V gene lost 10 bases and the J gene lost 0 bases, with 7 bases spanning the gap. Germline CDR1 and CDR2: MNHEY and SVGAGI. The CDR3 length is 12 residues.

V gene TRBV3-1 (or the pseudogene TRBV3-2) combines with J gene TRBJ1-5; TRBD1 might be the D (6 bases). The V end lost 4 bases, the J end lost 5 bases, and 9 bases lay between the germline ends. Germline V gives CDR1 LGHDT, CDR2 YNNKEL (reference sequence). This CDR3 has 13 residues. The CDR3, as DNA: TGTGCCAGCAGCCGAGGGGGTTATCAGCCCCAGCATTTT. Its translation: CASSRGGYQPQHF.

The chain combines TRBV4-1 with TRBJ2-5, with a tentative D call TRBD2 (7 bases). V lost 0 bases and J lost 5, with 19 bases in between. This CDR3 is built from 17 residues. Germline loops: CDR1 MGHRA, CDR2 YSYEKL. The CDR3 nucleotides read TGCGCCAGCAGCCAAGATCCGGTGGGGGGGCTGATGGAGACCCAGTACTTC. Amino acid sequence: CASSQDPVGGLMETQYF.

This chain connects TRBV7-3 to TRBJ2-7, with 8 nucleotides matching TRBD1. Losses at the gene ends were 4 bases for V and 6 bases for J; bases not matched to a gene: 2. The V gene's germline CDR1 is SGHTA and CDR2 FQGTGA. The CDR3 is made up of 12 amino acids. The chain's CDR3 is CASSSGQGEQYF. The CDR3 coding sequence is TGTGCCAGCAGCTCTGGACAGGGCGAGCAGTACTTC.

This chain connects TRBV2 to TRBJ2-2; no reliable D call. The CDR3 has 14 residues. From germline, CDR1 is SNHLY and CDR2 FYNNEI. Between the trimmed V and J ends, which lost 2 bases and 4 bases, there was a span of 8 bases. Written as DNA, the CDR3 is TGTGCCAGCAGTGAAATTCGGTTCACCGGGGAGCTGTTTTTT. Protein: CASSEIRFTGELFF.

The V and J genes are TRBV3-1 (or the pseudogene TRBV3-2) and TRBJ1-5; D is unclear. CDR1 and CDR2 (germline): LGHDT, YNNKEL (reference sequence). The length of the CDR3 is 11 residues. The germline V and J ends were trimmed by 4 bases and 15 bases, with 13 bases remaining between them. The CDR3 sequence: CASSRAGDLHF. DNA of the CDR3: TGTGCCAGCAGCCGCGCGGGAGATTTGCATTTT.

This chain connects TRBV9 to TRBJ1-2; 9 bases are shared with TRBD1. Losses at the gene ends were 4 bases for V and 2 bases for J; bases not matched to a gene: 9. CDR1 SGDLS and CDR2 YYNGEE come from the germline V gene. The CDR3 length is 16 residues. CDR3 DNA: TGTGCCAGCAGCAAAATGGGACAGGGAACGAACTATGGCTACACCTTC. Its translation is CASSKMGQGTNYGYTF.

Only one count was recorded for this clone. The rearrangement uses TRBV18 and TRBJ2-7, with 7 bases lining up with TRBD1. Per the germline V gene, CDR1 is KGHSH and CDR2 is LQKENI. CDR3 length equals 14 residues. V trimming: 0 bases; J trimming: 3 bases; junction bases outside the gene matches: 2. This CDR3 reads CASSPPGQFYEQYF. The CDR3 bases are TGTGCCAGCTCACCACCGGGACAGTTCTACGAGCAGTACTTC.

For the CDR3, the DNA is TGTGCCAGCAGCTTGGGGGACTACAGACAAGAGACCCAGTACTTC. Translating it yields CASSLGDYRQETQYF. V and J are TRBV5-5 and TRBJ2-5; 7 bases fit TRBD2. The J segment lost 2 bases and the V segment lost 0 bases, leaving 4 bases of the junction unmatched. This CDR3 has 15 residues. CDR1 and CDR2 (germline): SGHKS, YYEKEE (reference sequence).